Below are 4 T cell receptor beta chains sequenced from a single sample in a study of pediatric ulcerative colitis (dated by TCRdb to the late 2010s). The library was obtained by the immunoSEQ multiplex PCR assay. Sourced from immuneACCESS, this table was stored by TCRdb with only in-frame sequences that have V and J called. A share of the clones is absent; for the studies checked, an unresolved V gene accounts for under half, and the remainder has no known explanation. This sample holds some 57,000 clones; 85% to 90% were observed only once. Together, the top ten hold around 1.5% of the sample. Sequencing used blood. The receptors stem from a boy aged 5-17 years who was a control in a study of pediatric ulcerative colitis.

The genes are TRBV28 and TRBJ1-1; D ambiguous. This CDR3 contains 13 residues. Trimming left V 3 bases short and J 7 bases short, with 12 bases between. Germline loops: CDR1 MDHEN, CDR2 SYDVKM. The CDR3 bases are TGTGCCAGCAGTTTGCCCTATAGTCTTGAAGCTTTCTTT. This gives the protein CASSLPYSLEAFF.

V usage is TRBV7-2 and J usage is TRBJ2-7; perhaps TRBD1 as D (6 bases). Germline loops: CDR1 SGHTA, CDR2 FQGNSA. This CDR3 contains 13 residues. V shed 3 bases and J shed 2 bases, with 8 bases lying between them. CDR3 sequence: CASSFGDTYEQYF. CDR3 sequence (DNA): TGTGCCAGCAGCTTTGGGGACACCTACGAGCAGTACTTC.

CDR3 sequence reads: CASSDGLASGHNEQFF. CDR3 in DNA: TGTGCCAGCAGCGATGGATTGGCTAGCGGGCACAATGAGCAGTTCTTC. This chain links TRBV7-6 with TRBJ2-1; 8 bases agree with TRBD2. V lost 5 bases to trimming and J lost 5 bases; unmatched junction nucleotides: 11. CDR1 is SGHVS and CDR2 is FNYEAQ in the germline V gene. CDR3 length: 16 amino acids.

CDR3 nucleotide sequence: TGCGCCAGCAGCCAAGCAAACAGGGATTACCAGCCCCAGCATTTT. Encoded protein: CASSQANRDYQPQHF. The chain carries TRBV4-1 and TRBJ1-5; maybe TRBD1 (6 bases). CDR1 is MGHRA and CDR2 is YSYEKL in the germline V gene. Trimming stripped 1 base from V and 7 bases from J, with 14 bases between. There are 15 residues in the CDR3.